This T cell receptor beta chain was found in a study of cytomegalovirus exposure and HLA in healthy donors. Study-wide results and caveats: A later analysis reportedly found that, within productive TCRs, an Asian-associated ancestry cluster had fewer N-insertions than the mean observed across the approximately 700 donors. Excluded: some indistinguishable V segments such as TRBV6-2 and TRBV6-3.

Researchers ran the PCR with 60 Vbeta and 13 Jbeta primers. This table comes from immunoSEQ multiplex PCR, and its TCRdb copy is limited to in-frame clones, with some not included. This table has approximately 100,000 clones, approximately 69% appearing once. CDR3 length: 15 amino acids. The V end lost 2 bases, the J end lost 0 bases, and 11 bases lay between the germline ends. From germline, CDR1 is MNHEY and CDR2 SVGAGI. As to this clone: The antigen is unknown.

The clonotype comes from a female donor in good health and CMV-seronegative. The chain carries TRBV6-5 and TRBJ2-7, with D perhaps matching TRBD1 (6 bases). Sequencing was carried out using PBMCs. The chain's CDR3 is CASSYQQGHSYEQYF. CDR3 DNA: TGTGCCAGCAGTTACCAACAGGGCCACTCCTACGAGCAGTACTTC.